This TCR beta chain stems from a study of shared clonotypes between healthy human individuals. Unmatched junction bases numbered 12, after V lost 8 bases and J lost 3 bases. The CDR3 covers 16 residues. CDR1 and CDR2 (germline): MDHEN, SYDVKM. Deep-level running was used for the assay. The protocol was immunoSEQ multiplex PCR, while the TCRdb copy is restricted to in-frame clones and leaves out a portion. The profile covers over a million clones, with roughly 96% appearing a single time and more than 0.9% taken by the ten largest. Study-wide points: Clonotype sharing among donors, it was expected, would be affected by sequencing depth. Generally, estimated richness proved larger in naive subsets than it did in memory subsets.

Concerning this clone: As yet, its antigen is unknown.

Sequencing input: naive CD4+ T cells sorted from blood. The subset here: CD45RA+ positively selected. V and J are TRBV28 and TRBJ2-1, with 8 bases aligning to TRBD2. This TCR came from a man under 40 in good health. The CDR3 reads CASLGIAGGYYNEQFF. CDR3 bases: TGTGCCAGCTTAGGTATTGCGGGAGGATACTACAATGAGCAGTTCTTC.